This T cell receptor beta chain is from a study of chemoradiotherapy in HPV16-positive cancers. Profiling relied on immunoSEQ multiplex PCR, and the TCRdb table lists in-frame clones only, not all of them. In the table there are 10,000 to 11,000 clones, approximately 70% of which are singletons. In germline, CDR1 is SGHVS, CDR2 FNYEAQ. Losses at the gene ends were 5 bases for V and 0 bases for J; bases not matched to a gene: 3. The CDR3 is 15 residues long. This material was collected from a patient who underwent chemoradiotherapy. The J gene is TRBJ2-1, the V gene TRBV7-6, with 8 bases aligning to TRBD2. The receptor's source is a human donor with HPV-associated anogenital cancer. This chain's CDR3 is CASSPSGGSYNEQFF. CDR3 bases: TGTGCCAGCAGCCCGAGCGGGGGCTCCTACAATGAGCAGTTCTTC.